Each of the 19 T cell receptor beta chains below was sequenced from the same sample in a study of T cell responses to AZD1222 COVID-19 vaccine. Method: immunoSEQ multiplex PCR; TCRdb's copy keeps in-frame clones and lacks some. The table has about 49,000 clones, over 60% seen once. Sequencing was performed on peripheral blood, taken on day 0 of AZD1222 vaccination. The receptor source for this set is an adult in good health.

The chain employs TRBV3-1 (or the pseudogene TRBV3-2) and TRBJ1-1, with 8 nucleotides matching TRBD1. V lost 1 base, J lost 0 bases, and 4 bases stayed unmatched. This CDR3 spans 16 amino acids. Germline assignment: CDR1 LGHDT and CDR2 YNNKEL (reference sequence). Here the CDR3 DNA reads TGTGCCAGCAGCCAAGGGGACAGGAGAATGAACACTGAAGCTTTCTTT. Amino acid sequence: CASSQGDRRMNTEAFF.

The chain links TRBV7-8 to TRBJ2-7, with D hard to call. The CDR3 runs 12 residues. Germline V gene data show CDR1 as SGHVS and CDR2 as FQNEAQ. V shed 2 bases and J shed 4 bases, with 6 bases lying between them. The CDR3 region is CASSLIGYEQYF. In DNA, the CDR3 is TGTGCCAGCAGCTTAATTGGATACGAGCAGTACTTC.

The V gene is TRBV3-1 (or the pseudogene TRBV3-2), the J gene TRBJ2-2, with a weak D call TRBD2 (7 bases). The germline V gene encodes CDR1 LGHDT and CDR2 YNNKEL (reference sequence). Trimming removed 4 bases at V and 5 bases at J, with 11 bases between. The CDR3 spans 14 residues. In DNA, the CDR3 is TGTGCCAGCAGCCCCAGGGGAGGGACCGGGGAGCTGTTTTTT. Amino acids: CASSPRGGTGELFF.

DNA for the CDR3: TGTGCCAGCAGCCTGATAGGCGGGGGGGCCTGGGATACGCAGTATTTT. Translation: CASSLIGGGAWDTQYF. This chain joins TRBV5-4 and TRBJ2-3; 9 bases fit TRBD2. The CDR3 has 16 residues. From germline, CDR1 is SGHNT and CDR2 YYREEE (reference sequence). V lost 4 bases and J lost 6; bases outside the gene matches: 12.

V usage is TRBV7-8 and J usage is TRBJ2-2, with TRBD1 identical over 8 bases. Germline-derived CDR1 and CDR2 are SGHVS and FQNEAQ. The trim removed 2 bases at V and 0 bases at J, leaving 2 bases unmatched. There are 16 residues in the CDR3. CDR3 region: CASSLRTGTNTGELFF. The CDR3 coding sequence is TGTGCCAGCAGCTTACGGACAGGGACGAACACCGGGGAGCTGTTTTTT.

The chain carries TRBV28 and TRBJ2-5; D is uncertain. In germline, CDR1 is MDHEN, CDR2 SYDVKM. V was cut by 8 bases and J by 4 bases, with 11 bases left in between. This CDR3 has 12 amino acids. This CDR3 reads CASGFEVETQYF. Here the CDR3 DNA reads TGTGCCAGCGGGTTCGAGGTAGAGACCCAGTACTTC.

This clone occurred a few times. The CDR3 protein is CASARAGQYNEQFF. CDR3 nucleotides: TGTGCCAGTGCTCGCGCGGGACAATACAATGAGCAGTTCTTC. The chain couples TRBV19 to TRBJ2-1; D is tentatively TRBD1 or TRBD2 (6 bases each). Germline CDR1 and CDR2: LNHDA and SQIVND (reference sequence). The ends were cut back, 8 bases at V and 4 bases at J, with 15 bases in the middle. This CDR3 contains 14 residues.

The chain links TRBV6-5 to TRBJ1-5, with unresolved D. Looked up from germline, CDR1 is MNHEY and CDR2 is SVGAGI. V lost 6 bases, J lost 0 bases, and 6 bases lay in between. This CDR3 contains 13 residues. DNA of the CDR3: TGTGCCAGCAGATTAGGTAGCAATCAGCCCCAGCATTTT. It translates to CASRLGSNQPQHF.

The V gene is TRBV28, the J gene TRBJ2-7; no clear D. Trimming pared 7 bases from V and 0 bases from J, leaving 16 bases between. Germline values: CDR1 MDHEN, CDR2 SYDVKM. The length of the CDR3 is 15 residues. DNA of the CDR3: TGTGCCAGCAACCCTAGAATAGAGAGCTCCTACGAGCAGTACTTC. The encoded protein is CASNPRIESSYEQYF.

This clone was observed a single time. The chain combines TRBV6-4 with TRBJ2-5; the D gene is possibly TRBD1 (5 bases). V lost 4 bases, J lost 2 bases, and 8 bases lay in between. The germline gives CDR1 MRHNA, CDR2 SNTAGT. The CDR3 contains 13 residues. The chain's CDR3 is CASSGTSQETQYF. As DNA, the CDR3 is TGTGCCAGCAGTGGGACATCTCAAGAGACCCAGTACTTC.

The table lists this clone with a count of one. V gene TRBV2 combines with J gene TRBJ1-1, with a possible D match to TRBD1 (6 bases). V lost 6 bases and J lost 10, with 18 bases in between. CDR1 is SNHLY, CDR2 FYNNEI, per germline. The CDR3 totals 13 residues. CDR3 amino acids: CASRGLQGWGAFF. In DNA form, the CDR3 reads TGTGCCAGCAGGGGTTTACAGGGATGGGGAGCTTTCTTT.

This clone was found many times. The chain combines TRBV2 with TRBJ1-1; no definite D call. Trimming left V 7 bases short and J 0 bases short, with 9 bases between. The CDR3 spans 13 residues. Germline CDR1 SNHLY, CDR2 FYNNEI. The CDR3 loop is CASIVWLNTEAFF. The CDR3 nucleotides read TGTGCCAGCATCGTCTGGCTGAACACTGAAGCTTTCTTT.

The rearrangement uses TRBV7-9 and TRBJ1-5, with TRBD1 identical over 7 bases. Germline assignment: CDR1 SEHNR and CDR2 FQNEAQ (reference sequence). The CDR3 extends over 15 amino acids. The junction had 5 bases not matched to a gene; V was cut back by 4 bases and J by 2 bases. The CDR3 protein is CASSSGQPGNQPQHF. In nucleotides, the CDR3 is TGTGCCAGCAGCTCGGGACAGCCGGGCAATCAGCCCCAGCATTTT. The complete variable domain, with remaining parts taken from reference TRBV7-9 and TRBJ1-5, reads DTGVSQNPRHKITKRGQNVTFRCDPISEHNRLYWYRQTLGQGPEFLTYFQNEAQLEKSRLLSDRFSAERPKGSFSTLEIQRTEQGDSAMYLCASSSGQPGNQPQHFGDGTRLSIL.

V usage is TRBV6-5 and J usage is TRBJ1-5, with TRBD1 matching over 7 bases. The trim removed 7 bases at V and 5 bases at J, leaving 5 bases unmatched. CDR1 MNHEY and CDR2 SVGAGI come from the germline V gene. The CDR3 totals 13 residues. CDR3 bases: TGTGCCAGCAACAACAGGGGAGATCAGCCCCAGCATTTT. It yields the protein CASNNRGDQPQHF.

The chain carries TRBV28 and TRBJ2-4, with 9 bases identical to TRBD1. The CDR3 loop spans 18 amino acids. With V trimmed by 1 base and J by 2 bases, 9 bases remained unmatched. The V gene's germline CDR1 is MDHEN and CDR2 SYDVKM. DNA of the CDR3: TGTGCCAGCAGTTTATCGTTGGGACAGGGAAGGTCCAAAAACATTCAGTACTTC. Translated, it gives CASSLSLGQGRSKNIQYF.

This chain connects TRBV5-1 to TRBJ1-2, with a tentative D call TRBD1 (6 bases). The CDR3 length is 20 residues. Trimming shortened V by 0 bases and J by 2 bases, and 26 bases separated the two germline ends. CDR1 is SGHRS, CDR2 YFSETQ, per germline. This CDR3 is CASSLGPRGGATLQNYGYTF. As DNA, the CDR3 is TGCGCCAGCAGCTTGGGCCCGCGGGGGGGGGCCACACTACAGAACTATGGCTACACCTTC.

The rearrangement links TRBV2 to TRBJ2-1; 8 bases line up with TRBD1. Losses at the gene ends were 7 bases for V and 6 bases for J; bases not matched to a gene: 11. Germline V gives CDR1 SNHLY, CDR2 FYNNEI. This CDR3 region has 15 residues. This CDR3 reads CASIPGQGRGNEQFF. The CDR3 DNA reads as TGTGCCAGCATTCCCGGACAGGGTAGGGGCAATGAGCAGTTCTTC.

J is TRBJ2-1 and V is TRBV5-5, with D perhaps being TRBD1 or TRBD2 (5 bases each). V was shortened by 4 bases and J by 9 bases, with 17 bases between the two germline ends. The germline gives CDR1 SGHKS, CDR2 YYEKEE (reference sequence). The CDR3 totals 14 residues. CDR3 nucleotides: TGTGCCAGCAGCCCTAGCTTCCCGGGGCTTGAGCAGTTCTTC. Amino acids: CASSPSFPGLEQFF.

The J gene is TRBJ2-7, the V gene TRBV27, with 8 positions matching TRBD1. V was clipped by 6 bases and J by 6 bases; unmatched bases: 4. Germline V gene lookup returns CDR1 MNHEY and CDR2 SMNVEV (reference sequence). CDR3 size: 12 residues. The CDR3 spells CASSGQGGEQYF. The CDR3 DNA reads as TGTGCCAGCAGCGGACAGGGAGGCGAGCAGTACTTC.